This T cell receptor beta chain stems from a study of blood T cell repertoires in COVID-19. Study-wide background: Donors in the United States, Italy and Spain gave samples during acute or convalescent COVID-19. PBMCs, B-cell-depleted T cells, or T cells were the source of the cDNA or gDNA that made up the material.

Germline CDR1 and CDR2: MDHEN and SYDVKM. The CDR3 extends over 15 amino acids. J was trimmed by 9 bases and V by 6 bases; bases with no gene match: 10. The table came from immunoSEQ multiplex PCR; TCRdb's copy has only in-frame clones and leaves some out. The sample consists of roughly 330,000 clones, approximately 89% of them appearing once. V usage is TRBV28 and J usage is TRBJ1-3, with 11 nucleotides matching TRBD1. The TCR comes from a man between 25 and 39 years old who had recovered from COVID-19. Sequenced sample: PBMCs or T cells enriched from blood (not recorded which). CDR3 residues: CASRPGTGGSGTIYF. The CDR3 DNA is TGTGCCAGCAGACCCGGGACAGGGGGTTCGGGCACCATATATTTT.